These T cell receptor beta chains were read from a single sample in a study of blood T cell repertoires in COVID-19. Some clones are missing from TCRdb's copy, which holds only in-frame ones; the method was immunoSEQ multiplex PCR. The sample consists of 150,000 to 200,000 clones, around 76% of them appearing once. Input material: PBMCs or T cells enriched from blood (not recorded which). These TCRs come from a woman aged 45-59 years with acute COVID-19. Both conserved end residues are part of each CDR3. D genes are given only for firm matches. Clone sizes are given selectively: once, few, many, or a class where the clone is expanded.

>TRBV5-1|TRBJ1-1|-|-
TGCGCCAGCAGCGTCAGGTCGCAGACTGAAGCTTTCTTT
CASSVRSQTEAFF
>TRBV19|TRBJ2-3|-|TRBD1
TGTGCCAGTAGTACCTGGCAGGGGGCTAGCACAGATACGCAGTATTTT
CASSTWQGASTDTQYF
>TRBV19|TRBJ1-1|-|-
TGTGCCAGTAGTAACCTCGGGGAGGGCACTGAAGCTTTCTTT
CASSNLGEGTEAFF
>TRBV30|TRBJ2-1|-|TRBD2
TGTGCCTGGAGTCGGGGCGGGAGCTCCTACAATGAGCAGTTCTTC
CAWSRGGSSYNEQFF
>TRBV12-3/TRBV12-4|TRBJ1-2|-|TRBD1
TGTGCCAGCACCGGCAGGGGGCATGGCTACACCTTC
CASTGRGHGYTF
>TRBV6-5|TRBJ1-1|-|-
TGTGCCAGCTCACCTCTCGGCGGGAACACTGAAGCTTTCTTT
CASSPLGGNTEAFF
>TRBV5-1|TRBJ2-1|once|-
TGCGCCAGCAGCCGCGACGCGGGGCCTAGCTCCTACAATGAGCAGTTCTTC
CASSRDAGPSSYNEQFF
>TRBV5-1|TRBJ1-4|-|-
TGCGCCAGCACCCGGGACATTAATGAAAAACTGTTTTTT
CASTRDINEKLFF
>TRBV9|TRBJ1-2|-|-
TGTGCCAGCAGCGTAGCAGGGTCGGATATCTATGGCTACACCTTC
CASSVAGSDIYGYTF
>TRBV5-1|TRBJ2-5|-|TRBD2
TGCGCCAGCAGCTTGGTTCTAGCGGGGCAAGAGACCCAGTACTTC
CASSLVLAGQETQYF
>TRBV5-1|TRBJ2-5|-|TRBD2
TGCGCCAGCAGCTTCAGCGGGGGGGCCGGAGAGACCCAGTACTTC
CASSFSGGAGETQYF
>TRBV28|TRBJ1-4|-|-
TGTGCCAGTTGGGGGGGAGCGGCTAATGAAAAACTGTTTTTT
CASWGGAANEKLFF
>TRBV7-9|TRBJ1-5|-|-
TGTGCCAGCAGCTTAGCGGAGGGGAACAATCAGCCCCAGCATTTT
CASSLAEGNNQPQHF
>TRBV3-1/TRBV3-2|TRBJ2-1|-|-
TGTGCCAGCAGCCCCTCGGGGGGCACGGCATCCTACAATGAGCAGTTCTTC
CASSPSGGTASYNEQFF
>TRBV29-1|TRBJ1-1|-|-
TGCAGGGCTTGGGGGGGTCTGAACACTGAAGCTTTCTTT
CRAWGGLNTEAFF
>TRBV6-5|TRBJ1-1|-|TRBD1
TGTGCCAGCAGTTACCCCACAGGGGACGGCACTGAAGCTTTCTTT
CASSYPTGDGTEAFF
>TRBV28|TRBJ1-2|-|-
TGTGCCAGCGGGCGGGCTAACTATGGCTACACCTTC
CASGRANYGYTF
>TRBV6-2/TRBV6-3|TRBJ1-1|-|-
TGTGCCAGCAGTTACTCGTATGGCCGCGAGGTGGTTTTCTTT
CASSYSYGREVVFF
>TRBV6-5|TRBJ2-2|-|-
TGTGCCAGCAAAAGACAGGAGAACACCGGGGAGCTGTTTTTT
CASKRQENTGELFF
>TRBV13|TRBJ1-1|-|-
TGTGCCAGCAGCTCACAGGGGAACACTGAAGCTTTCTTT
CASSSQGNTEAFF
>TRBV11-2|TRBJ2-2|few|TRBD1
TGTGCCAGCAGCTTGACAGGGCCCGGGGAGCTGTTTTTT
CASSLTGPGELFF
>TRBV7-9|TRBJ1-1|-|-
TGTGCCAGCAGCTTTTTTGAGGAGAACACTGAAGCTTTCTTT
CASSFFEENTEAFF